These 30 T cell receptor beta chains were all obtained from the same sample, sequenced in a study of blood T cells in healthy people across ages. The use of a sample-barcoded 5' primer and a J-beta primer mix characterized a second PCR of roughly 6 to 12 cycles. A single record per CDR3 protein comes from TCRdb applying MiXCR to the 5' RACE reads. The repertoire includes around 970,000 distinct CDR3 sequences, just over 50% of them detected once, and around 21% sits in the top ten. Sequenced input: blood. The source is a woman aged 55-69 years in good health.

V is TRBV20-1 and J is TRBJ2-1; 15 bases agree with TRBD2. The CDR3 covers 15 residues. Germline assignment: CDR1 DFQATT and CDR2 SNEGSKA (reference sequence). Trimming took 4 bases from V and 9 from J; bases not matched to a gene: 7. This chain's CDR3 is CSAIPGTSGRSEQFF. DNA of the CDR3: TGCAGTGCTATTCCCGGGACTAGCGGGAGGTCTGAGCAGTTCTTC.

V usage is TRBV3-1 and J usage is TRBJ2-4; D gene unclear. The DNA end is more similar to TRBJ2-7, so the J call may be wrong. The germline V gene has CDR1 LGHDT and CDR2 YNNKEL (reference sequence). This CDR3 has 14 residues. In nucleotides, the CDR3 is TGTGCCAGCAGCCAAGATAGGACGAGATACGAGCAGTACTTC. Protein product: CASSQDRTRYEQYF.

This clonotype turned up a few times. The chain combines TRBV5-5 with TRBJ2-3, with a tentative D call TRBD2 (7 bases). The CDR3 is 13 amino acids. V lost 9 bases and J 2 bases, leaving 13 bases between the germline ends. In germline, CDR1 is SGHKS, CDR2 YYEKEE (reference sequence). The CDR3 spells CATGRGNTDTQYF. DNA of the CDR3: TGTGCCACGGGGAGGGGGAACACAGATACGCAGTATTTT.

The V call is TRBV27, the J call TRBJ2-2, with D unclear. The V gene's germline CDR1 is MNHEY and CDR2 SMNVEV (reference sequence). The CDR3 has 14 residues. The V and J ends lost 3 bases and 8 bases respectively, with 13 bases between them. CDR3 region: CASSFRPMGGELFF. CDR3 sequence (DNA): TGTGCCAGCAGTTTCCGGCCTATGGGGGGGGAGCTGTTTTTT.

Many counts were recorded for this clonotype. The rearrangement links TRBV7-6 to TRBJ2-1; D gene ambiguous. From germline, CDR1 is SGHVS and CDR2 FNYEAQ. V lost 5 bases and J 0 bases, leaving 8 bases between the germline ends. This CDR3 region has 14 residues. The CDR3 region has the DNA TGTGCCAGCAGCGCCTACAACTCCTACAATGAGCAGTTCTTC. Its protein product is CASSAYNSYNEQFF.

The chain links TRBV7-2 to TRBJ1-6; no clear D gene. The CDR3 loop spans 15 amino acids. V lost 5 bases to trimming and J lost 0 bases, with 8 bases between them. CDR1 and CDR2 (germline): SGHTA, FQGNSA. This CDR3 is CASSRASSYNSPLHF. Written as DNA, the CDR3 is TGTGCCAGCAGCCGAGCCAGCTCCTATAATTCACCCCTCCACTTT.

V gene TRBV5-1 combines with J gene TRBJ1-1, with D possibly TRBD1 on 5 matching bases. Trimming cost V 0 bases and J 4 bases, with 10 bases left between them. The CDR3 runs 14 residues. From germline, CDR1 is SGHRS and CDR2 YFSETQ. CDR3 sequence (DNA): TGCGCCAGCAGCTTGGACATGAGGGGCACTGAAGCTTTCTTT. As protein: CASSLDMRGTEAFF.

The genes are TRBV20-1 and TRBJ2-1; D is ambiguous. The CDR3 runs 15 residues. V dropped 1 base and J dropped 6 bases, with 16 bases sitting between them. Germline V gene sequence: CDR1 DFQATT, CDR2 SNEGSKA (reference sequence). DNA for the CDR3: TGCAGTGCTAGAGCATGGGCAGCGTCATTCAATGAGCAGTTCTTC. It codes for CSARAWAASFNEQFF.

The chain uses TRBV6-1 and TRBJ2-6; possibly TRBD2 for D (6 bases). The length of the CDR3 is 16 residues. Trimming removed 7 bases from V and 1 base from J, with 14 bases in between. In germline, CDR1 is MNHNS, CDR2 SASEGT. CDR3 coding DNA: TGTGCCAGCAAGGAGGGAGTAGGATCTGGGGCCAACGTCCTGACTTTC. This gives the protein CASKEGVGSGANVLTF.

V usage is TRBV7-3 and J usage is TRBJ2-7; perhaps TRBD2 as D (5 bases). The length of the CDR3 is 17 residues. The V gene's germline CDR1 is SGHTA and CDR2 FQGTGA. The V gene lost 6 bases and the J gene lost 2 bases, with 23 bases spanning the gap. CDR3 bases: TGTGCCAGCAGGGATATTTCAGGAGGCGGATCTACCTACGAGCAGTACTTC. This translates into CASRDISGGGSTYEQYF.

This clonotype has just a few counts. One end of the junction does not line up with germline, which may come from a read error. The CDR3 is CASSSRLAGGTDTLYF. Here the CDR3 DNA reads TGTGCCAGCAGCTCCCGGCTAGCGGGAGGCACAGATACGCTGTATTTT. The gene calls are TRBV7-2 and TRBJ2-3; 11 positions match TRBD2. This CDR3 comprises 16 residues. In germline, CDR1 is SGHTA, CDR2 FQGNSA.

This clonotype is a singleton in its sample. This chain's CDR3 is CASSRGTGNSPLHF. CDR3 in DNA: TGTGCCAGCAGCCGTGGGACCGGGAATTCACCCCTCCACTTT. This chain links TRBV27 with TRBJ1-6; the D gene is possibly TRBD1 (5 bases). The ends were cut back, 6 bases at V and 7 bases at J, with 13 bases in the middle. The CDR3 runs 14 residues. Germline CDR1 and CDR2: MNHEY and SMNVEV (reference sequence).

The rearrangement links TRBV15 to TRBJ1-5; unclear D gene. Trimming pared 1 base from V and 3 bases from J, leaving 10 bases between. The germline gives CDR1 LNHNV, CDR2 YYDKDF (reference sequence). The CDR3 covers 15 residues. DNA of the CDR3: TGTGCCACCAGCAGAGCCTGTGGGAACAATCAGCCCCAGCATTTT. Translating it yields CATSRACGNNQPQHF.

This clonotype came up a few times. This rearrangement joins TRBV9 to TRBJ2-1, with unresolved D. Germline V gives CDR1 SGDLS, CDR2 YYNGEE. The CDR3 has 17 amino acids. V lost 4 bases and J lost 0, with 17 bases in between. DNA of the CDR3: TGTGCCAGCAGCCTCAGACTGGAATTGAGCTCCTACAATGAGCAGTTCTTC. It encodes CASSLRLELSSYNEQFF. Supplemented by reference TRBV9 and TRBJ2-1, the full variable domain reads DSGVTQTPKHLITATGQRVTLRCSPRSGDLSVYWYQQSLDQGLQFLIQYYNGEERAKGNILERFSAQQFPDLHSELNLSSLELGDSALYFCASSLRLELSSYNEQFFGPGTRLTVL.

The chain joins TRBV11-2 to TRBJ2-1; 10 positions agree with TRBD2. Trimming at V came to 5 bases and at J to 1 base, leaving 8 bases not matched to a gene. The CDR3 is 17 residues long. Looked up from germline, CDR1 is SGHAT and CDR2 is FQNNGV. This CDR3 is CASSIAGGVFSYNEQFF. CDR3 sequence (DNA): TGTGCCAGCAGCATAGCGGGAGGAGTTTTTTCCTACAATGAGCAGTTCTTC.

V is TRBV12-3 or TRBV12-4 and J is TRBJ2-2; D is ambiguous. Trimming stripped 5 bases from V and 1 base from J, with 14 bases between. This CDR3 is 16 amino acids long. The CDR3 DNA reads as TGTGCCAGCAGTCCTACGGGCAGAAAGAACACCGGGGAGCTGTTTTTT. It translates to CASSPTGRKNTGELFF.

The CDR3 coding sequence is TGCGCCAGCAGTGAGTTTGTTAGCGGGAGGTTATACGAGCAGTACTTC. Translating it yields CASSEFVSGRLYEQYF. The chain joins TRBV10-1 to TRBJ2-4, with 10 bases aligning to TRBD2. Matching the DNA end better, TRBJ2-7 makes the J call doubtful. The length of the CDR3 is 16 residues. CDR1 is WNHNN and CDR2 is SYGVQD in the germline V gene (reference sequence).

This rearrangement joins TRBV6-4 to TRBJ2-7, with D unclear. V gave up 8 bases and J gave up 2 bases, with 13 bases separating them. Per germline, CDR1 MRHNA and CDR2 SNTAGT. CDR3 length equals 13 residues. The CDR3 sequence: CASLRHLAYEQYF. CDR3 DNA: TGTGCCAGCCTACGCCATCTGGCCTACGAGCAGTACTTC.

The V call is TRBV2, the J call TRBJ2-7; D uncertain. The DNA end is a closer match to TRBJ2-5, so the J assignment may be wrong. Germline CDR1 is SNHLY and CDR2 is FYNNEI. This CDR3 is built from 12 residues. CDR3 DNA sequence: TGTGCCAGCAGACCCCTAGGAGAGACCCAGTACTTC. It yields the protein CASRPLGETQYF.

The chain recombines TRBV6-5 with TRBJ1-1, with D unresolved. The CDR3 runs 14 residues. V shed 2 bases and J shed 7 bases, with 14 bases lying between them. Germline values: CDR1 MNHEY, CDR2 SVGAGI. CDR3 coding DNA: TGTGCCAGCAGTTACGCGGCGTCTGGGAATGAAGCTTTCTTT. Its translation: CASSYAASGNEAFF.

This clonotype occurred many times. The chain recombines TRBV7-9 with TRBJ2-6; no clear D. This CDR3 region has 14 residues. V dropped 0 bases and J dropped 4 bases, with 4 bases sitting between them. Germline V gene sequence: CDR1 SEHNR, CDR2 FQNEAQ (reference sequence). The DNA of the CDR3 is TGTGCCAGCAGCTTAGCCGCCGGGGCCAACGTCCTGACTTTC. This codes for CASSLAAGANVLTF.

This chain joins TRBV6-5 and TRBJ2-3, with D maybe TRBD1 (6 bases). Between the trimmed V and J ends, which lost 0 bases and 1 base, there was a span of 26 bases. This CDR3 comprises 21 residues. In germline, CDR1 is MNHEY, CDR2 SVGAGI. This CDR3 is CASSYSIGGTSLRRGTDTQYF. In nucleotides, the CDR3 is TGTGCCAGCAGTTACTCGATTGGTGGGACATCTTTAAGAAGGGGCACAGATACGCAGTATTTT.

Only one count was recorded for this clonotype. Here the CDR3 reads CASSGRGRHEQYF. The CDR3, as DNA: TGTGCCAGCAGTGGACGGGGGCGTCACGAGCAGTACTTC. This chain connects TRBV27 to TRBJ2-7; D could derive from TRBD1 or TRBD2 (6 bases each). CDR3 length: 13 amino acids. Trimming took off 5 bases at V and 5 bases at J, with 13 bases between the two ends. Germline V CDR1 and CDR2: MNHEY, SMNVEV (reference sequence).

The chain carries TRBV20-1 and TRBJ1-5, with 8 bases fitting TRBD1. The CDR3 has 13 amino acids. Trimming at V came to 0 bases and at J to 9 bases, leaving 4 bases not matched to a gene. Germline loops: CDR1 DFQATT, CDR2 SNEGSKA (reference sequence). CDR3 protein: CSARDRGLRPQHF. Written as DNA, the CDR3 is TGCAGTGCTAGAGACAGGGGGCTTAGGCCCCAGCATTTT.

The chain is built from TRBV2 and TRBJ2-7, with D maybe TRBD1 (6 bases). Germline CDR1 SNHLY, CDR2 FYNNEI. The CDR3 spans 13 residues. With 7 bases removed from V and 2 bases from J, the gap between germline ends came to 12 bases. CDR3: CASIPQGPYEQYF. DNA for the CDR3: TGTGCCAGCATTCCCCAGGGGCCCTACGAGCAGTACTTC.

The chain combines TRBV4-3 with TRBJ2-1; tentative D call: TRBD2 (6 bases). The CDR3 contains 15 residues. Germline CDR1 and CDR2: LGHNA and YSLEER. V lost 4 bases to trimming and J lost 0 bases, with 10 bases between them. The DNA for the CDR3 is TGCGCCAGCAGCCTCGGGAGTTACTCCTACAATGAGCAGTTCTTC. Translated: CASSLGSYSYNEQFF.

The genes are TRBV19 and TRBJ2-7; 10 bases are shared with TRBD2. V lost 7 bases to trimming and J lost 7 bases; unmatched junction nucleotides: 7. Germline CDR1 LNHDA, CDR2 SQIVND (reference sequence). CDR3 length equals 13 residues. The CDR3 DNA reads TGTGCCAGTACAGCGGGAGGGGTACGTGAGCAGTACTTC. Translated, it gives CASTAGGVREQYF.

The J gene is TRBJ2-4, the V gene TRBV5-6; possibly TRBD1 for D (5 bases). The better agreement between TRBJ2-7 and the DNA end casts doubt on the J call. Germline CDR1 is SGHDT and CDR2 is YYEEEE. This CDR3 contains 14 residues. The CDR3 spells CASSPGPRPYEQYF. The CDR3 coding sequence is TGTGCCAGCAGCCCAGGGCCAAGGCCCTACGAGCAGTACTTC.

This clonotype was recorded a few times. The rearrangement uses TRBV7-9 and TRBJ2-7; 11 bases line up with TRBD2. This CDR3 region has 15 residues. Unmatched junction bases numbered 12, after V lost 7 bases and J lost 7 bases. CDR1 and CDR2 (germline): SEHNR, FQNEAQ (reference sequence). CDR3 DNA: TGTGCCAGCACCCCGGGTAGCGGGAGGGGGAATGAGCAGTACTTC. This gives the protein CASTPGSGRGNEQYF.

This clonotype was counted between two and nine times. This chain joins TRBV29-1 and TRBJ2-1; weak D call: TRBD2 (5 bases). This CDR3 spans 11 amino acids. The germline V gene encodes CDR1 SQVTM and CDR2 ANQGSEA. The ends were cut back, 5 bases at V and 7 bases at J, with 9 bases in the middle. The CDR3 DNA reads TGCAGCGTTCGGGGTACAAATGAGCAGTTCTTC. Protein: CSVRGTNEQFF.